Each of the 18 T cell receptor beta chains below was sequenced from the same sample in a study of T cell responses to AZD1222 COVID-19 vaccine. Measured with immunoSEQ multiplex PCR; TCRdb has only the in-frame clones, and not every one. The data contain fewer than 150,000 clones, about nine tenths of them singletons. The source was peripheral blood, collected on day 0 of AZD1222 vaccination. The receptors were sampled from an adult in good health.

V usage is TRBV30 and J usage is TRBJ2-7; no firm D call. The V end was cut by 2 bases, the J end by 2 bases, with 7 bases between. CDR1 and CDR2 from the germline V gene are GTSNPN and SVGIG (reference sequence). CDR3 length: 12 residues. The CDR3 loop is CAWSWAAYEQYF. CDR3 nucleotides: TGTGCCTGGAGTTGGGCGGCCTACGAGCAGTACTTC.

This chain uses TRBV11-2 with TRBJ2-7; 7 bases are a match to TRBD2. V lost 1 base and J lost 4; bases outside the gene matches: 7. CDR3 length equals 15 residues. Germline values: CDR1 SGHAT, CDR2 FQNNGV. CDR3 bases: TGTGCCAGCAGCTTAGGAAGTATCGGGGGGTACGAGCAGTACTTC. Translated: CASSLGSIGGYEQYF.

The V gene is TRBV3-1 (or the pseudogene TRBV3-2), the J gene TRBJ1-2; D not certain. Trimming took 4 bases from V and 3 from J, leaving 9 bases between them. This CDR3 has 13 amino acids. From germline, CDR1 is LGHDT and CDR2 YNNKEL (reference sequence). CDR3 sequence reads: CASSPAVYYGYTF. The CDR3 DNA reads TGTGCCAGCAGCCCTGCGGTTTACTATGGCTACACCTTC.

The rearrangement uses TRBV6-5 and TRBJ1-6, with TRBD1 matching over 9 bases. Germline V gene lookup returns CDR1 MNHEY and CDR2 SVGAGI. The trim removed 6 bases at V and 0 bases at J, leaving 0 bases unmatched. The CDR3 has 15 residues. The chain's CDR3 is CASRGQGSYNSPLHF. CDR3 sequence (DNA): TGTGCCAGCAGGGGACAGGGCTCCTATAATTCACCCCTCCACTTT.

Only a few counts were recorded for this clone. The chain joins TRBV28 to TRBJ1-4; D uncertain. Germline V lookup: CDR1 MDHEN, CDR2 SYDVKM. The CDR3 length is 13 residues. V dropped 6 bases and J dropped 3 bases, with 8 bases sitting between them. The CDR3 protein is CASRGGANEKLFF. The CDR3 DNA sequence: TGTGCCAGCAGGGGCGGGGCTAATGAAAAACTGTTTTTT.

This rearrangement joins TRBV6-5 to TRBJ2-3; TRBD2 is a possible D gene (5 bases). The CDR3 sequence is 14 residues long. Germline V gene lookup returns CDR1 MNHEY and CDR2 SVGAGI. Trimming took 3 bases from V and 6 from J, leaving 13 bases between them. The CDR3 protein is CASSYDGVGDTQYF. The CDR3 nucleotides read TGTGCCAGCAGTTATGACGGGGTGGGGGATACGCAGTATTTT.

This chain joins TRBV6-5 and TRBJ2-2; no definite D call. Germline CDR1 MNHEY, CDR2 SVGAGI. Trimming pared 5 bases from V and 6 bases from J, leaving 10 bases between. The CDR3 extends over 13 amino acids. CDR3 nucleotide sequence: TGTGCCAGCAGTCAAACCTCCCCCGGGGAGCTGTTTTTT. This translates into CASSQTSPGELFF.

This rearrangement joins TRBV7-2 to TRBJ2-7; D possibly corresponds to TRBD1 (6 bases). V lost 5 bases, J lost 0 bases, and 23 bases lay in between. CDR1 SGHTA and CDR2 FQGNSA come from the germline V gene. The CDR3 runs to 18 residues. The CDR3 region is CASSTRDTFFRSSYEQYF. In nucleotides, the CDR3 is TGTGCCAGCAGCACCCGGGACACCTTCTTCAGGAGCTCCTACGAGCAGTACTTC.

The rearrangement joins TRBV23-1 to TRBJ1-4, with TRBD1 matching 10 bases. TRBV23-1 belongs to the ORF category, with a function that is uncertain. The CDR3 covers 14 residues. V was clipped by 4 bases and J by 9 bases; unmatched bases: 5. DNA for the CDR3: TGCGCCAGCAGTCTCGGGACAGGGGAGAAAAAACTGTTTTTT. It codes for CASSLGTGEKKLFF.

This clone was observed a single time. Other DNA sequences from this sample encode an identical CDR3 as well. The rearrangement joins TRBV28 to TRBJ1-5, with 8 positions matching TRBD1. The CDR3 totals 14 residues. The J segment lost 2 bases and the V segment lost 6 bases, leaving 3 bases of the junction unmatched. Germline CDR1 MDHEN, CDR2 SYDVKM. CDR3 in amino acids: CASSSGGGNQPQHF. CDR3 sequence (DNA): TGTGCCAGCAGCTCAGGGGGCGGCAATCAGCCCCAGCATTTT. Complete variable domain (other parts from reference TRBV28 and TRBJ1-5): DVKVTQSSRYLVKRTGEKVFLECVQDMDHENMFWYRQDPGLGLRLIYFSYDVKMKEKGDIPEGYSVSREKKERFSLILESASTNQTSMYLCASSSGGGNQPQHFGDGTRLSIL.

This rearrangement joins TRBV29-1 to TRBJ2-5, with 7 bases that match TRBD2. Germline V CDR1 and CDR2: SQVTM, ANQGSEA. The CDR3 consists of 14 residues. V shed 5 bases, J shed 7 bases, and the junction held 13 bases outside the gene matches. In DNA, the CDR3 is TGCAGCGTTTCGTGGCGGGGGTCACCGGGGACCCAGTACTTC. Its translation: CSVSWRGSPGTQYF.

V is TRBV12-3 or TRBV12-4 and J is TRBJ1-2; no reliable D call. Trimming removed 2 bases from V and 8 bases from J, with 12 bases in between. CDR3 length equals 13 residues. CDR3 protein: CASSLQDFGGYTF. In DNA form, the CDR3 reads TGTGCCAGCAGTTTACAGGACTTTGGGGGCTACACCTTC.

The rearrangement joins TRBV18 to TRBJ1-2; 7 bases are a match to TRBD1. The CDR3 sequence is 14 residues long. Per germline, CDR1 KGHSH and CDR2 LQKENI. J was trimmed by 6 bases and V by 3 bases; bases with no gene match: 7. CDR3 sequence (DNA): TGTGCCAGCTCACCGGGGACAGACCAAAATGGCTACACCTTC. It encodes CASSPGTDQNGYTF.

The chain has TRBV18 and TRBJ2-7; a weak D match, TRBD2 (6 bases). Germline CDR1 is KGHSH and CDR2 is LQKENI. The CDR3 spans 19 residues. Between the trimmed V and J ends, which lost 2 bases and 4 bases, there was a span of 27 bases. The DNA of the CDR3 is TGTGCCAGCTCACCAACGGGGAGAACCGGGACTCTCGAGGGGTACGAGCAGTACTTC. It specifies CASSPTGRTGTLEGYEQYF. Looking up the rest from reference TRBV18 and TRBJ2-7 gives the full variable domain: NAGVMQNPRHLVRRRGQEARLRCSPMKGHSHVYWYRQLPEEGLKFMVYLQKENIIDESGMPKERFSAEFPKEGPSILRIQQVVRGDSAAYFCASSPTGRTGTLEGYEQYFGPGTRLTVT.

In its sample, this clone was seen once. The chain links TRBV9 to TRBJ1-4; TRBD1 agrees at 8 bases. This CDR3 is 15 amino acids long. Germline V gene data show CDR1 as SGDLS and CDR2 as YYNGEE. Unmatched junction bases numbered 8, after V lost 3 bases and J lost 7 bases. The CDR3 DNA is TGTGCCAGCAGCGCCCGACAGGGGTTGGGTGAAAAACTGTTTTTT. Translated, it gives CASSARQGLGEKLFF. Complete variable domain (other parts from reference TRBV9 and TRBJ1-4): DSGVTQTPKHLITATGQRVTLRCSPRSGDLSVYWYQQSLDQGLQFLIQYYNGEERAKGNILERFSAQQFPDLHSELNLSSLELGDSALYFCASSARQGLGEKLFFGSGTQLSVL.

The chain couples TRBV12-5 to TRBJ2-3; a possible D gene is TRBD1 (6 bases). Germline CDR1 reads LGHNT; CDR2 reads FRNRAP. The CDR3 is 13 residues long. V lost 9 bases and J lost 2, with 12 bases in between. The CDR3 protein is CASVGAFTDTQYF. The CDR3 DNA reads TGTGCTAGCGTGGGGGCGTTCACAGATACGCAGTATTTT.

The chain is built from TRBV12-3 or TRBV12-4 and TRBJ1-1, with D unresolved. CDR3 size: 13 residues. Trimming took off 2 bases at V and 0 bases at J, with 4 bases between the two ends. The CDR3 sequence: CASSLRVNTEAFF. The CDR3 DNA sequence: TGTGCCAGCAGTTTAAGGGTGAACACTGAAGCTTTCTTT.

The chain couples TRBV7-8 to TRBJ2-7; no clear D gene. The germline CDR1 and CDR2 sequences are SGHVS and FQNEAQ. V shed 6 bases and J shed 2 bases, with 8 bases lying between them. The CDR3 loop spans 12 amino acids. For the CDR3, the DNA is TGTGCCAGCAGTCCCAAAACCTACGAGCAGTACTTC. As protein: CASSPKTYEQYF.